These 7 T cell receptor beta chains came from one sample sequenced in a study of blood T cell repertoires in COVID-19 (dated by TCRdb to the early 2020s). Library prep was done by the immunoSEQ multiplex PCR assay. TCRdb took this table from immuneACCESS and kept in-frame rearrangements with V and J called. Such tables lack part of the clones; where checked against another copy, unresolved V genes explain under half of the gap, and the rest is unexplained. The sample has under 200,000 clones on record, roughly 78% of them singletons. The ten biggest clones cover around 8% of the sample. Material: peripheral blood. The receptor set was obtained from a woman aged 60-75 years with COVID-19, enrolled during active disease.

This clone came up once. The chain links TRBV5-6 to TRBJ2-5; 8 bases are shared with TRBD2. The length of the CDR3 is 17 residues. Per the germline V gene, CDR1 is SGHDT and CDR2 is YYEEEE. Trimming cost V 0 bases and J 2 bases; bases outside gene matches: 9. The CDR3 sequence is CASSLESRGAIQETQYF. The CDR3 coding sequence is TGTGCCAGCAGCTTGGAGTCGCGGGGGGCGATACAAGAGACCCAGTACTTC.

The sample holds a few counts of this clone. The chain employs TRBV27 and TRBJ2-3; 9 positions agree with TRBD2. The CDR3 sequence is 14 residues long. V shed 5 bases, J shed 4 bases, and the junction held 4 bases outside the gene matches. Germline CDR1 MNHEY, CDR2 SMNVEV (reference sequence). CDR3 protein: CASSVSGRSDTQYF. Here the CDR3 DNA reads TGTGCCAGCAGTGTAAGCGGGAGGTCAGATACGCAGTATTTT.

V gene TRBV6-5 combines with J gene TRBJ2-5, with D possibly being TRBD2 (5 bases). Trimming pared 6 bases from V and 2 bases from J, leaving 13 bases between. Per the germline V gene, CDR1 is MNHEY and CDR2 is SVGAGI. This CDR3 comprises 14 residues. The CDR3 coding sequence is TGTGCCAGCAGCAAGCGGACGGCGCAAGAGACCCAGTACTTC. Its protein product is CASSKRTAQETQYF.

This clone was counted ten times or more. CDR3 nucleotides: TGTGCCAGCAGTTCCTCGGGATATTCGGGCGAGCAGTACTTC. The encoded protein is CASSSSGYSGEQYF. The chain joins TRBV28 to TRBJ2-7, with D perhaps matching TRBD2 (5 bases). This CDR3 region has 14 residues. Germline V gives CDR1 MDHEN, CDR2 SYDVKM. V was pared by 4 bases and J by 6 bases, with 16 bases between.

The rearrangement links TRBV29-1 to TRBJ2-7; a weak D match, TRBD2 (6 bases). Germline CDR1 SQVTM, CDR2 ANQGSEA. V lost 0 bases, J lost 0 bases, and 21 bases lay in between. CDR3 length equals 18 residues. The CDR3 loop is CSVEERVVGGPSSYEQYF. The CDR3 DNA sequence: TGCAGCGTTGAAGAGAGAGTAGTCGGGGGACCGAGCTCCTACGAGCAGTACTTC.

This chain connects TRBV28 to TRBJ1-3, with TRBD1 as a possible D gene (5 bases). CDR3 length equals 15 residues. V was trimmed by 1 base and J by 0 bases, leaving 7 bases between them. Germline V lookup: CDR1 MDHEN, CDR2 SYDVKM. The DNA of the CDR3 is TGTGCCAGCAGTTTATCAACAGGCTCTGGAAACACCATATATTTT. Amino acids: CASSLSTGSGNTIYF.

The chain has TRBV14 and TRBJ2-7, with TRBD1 matching 9 bases. The CDR3 loop spans 16 amino acids. The ends lost 1 base at V and 3 bases at J; junction bases unmatched: 7. Per germline, CDR1 SGHDN and CDR2 FVKESK. DNA for the CDR3: TGTGCCAGCAGCCAAGCTCAGGACAGGGGAGTCTACGAGCAGTACTTC. This encodes CASSQAQDRGVYEQYF.